This is a list of T cell receptor beta chains from one sample in a study of graft-versus-host responses after intestinal transplantation. The table came from immunoSEQ multiplex PCR; TCRdb's copy has only in-frame clones and leaves some out. In the table there are about 19,000 clones, roughly 87% of which are singletons. Specimen: PBMCs, collected 14 days after transplant. The receptors originated from a human patient who received an intestinal transplant, so some T cells may come from the graft donor. CDR3s include the opening cysteine and the closing phenylalanine or tryptophan. A D gene is named only where the DNA matches it firmly. Clone sizes are given selectively: once, few, many, or a class where the clone is expanded.

D	J	V	size	CDR3	DNA
TRBD1	TRBJ1-4	TRBV4-1	.	CASSQLPGTGNGDEKLFF	TGCGCCAGCAGCCAATTACCCGGGACAGGGAATGGTGATGAAAAACTGTTTTTT
.	TRBJ2-5	TRBV18	.	CASSPGGTGQETQYF	TGTGCCAGCTCACCGGGCGGGACCGGCCAAGAGACCCAGTACTTC
TRBD2	TRBJ2-1	TRBV9	.	CASSVEVSGGAESQFF	TGTGCCAGCAGCGTAGAAGTTAGCGGGGGGGCCGAGTCGCAGTTCTTC
TRBD1	TRBJ2-7	TRBV5-1	.	CASSFGQGFYEQYF	TGCGCCAGCAGCTTCGGACAGGGATTCTACGAGCAGTACTTC
.	TRBJ1-5	TRBV9	few	CASSVEGSNQPQHF	TGTGCCAGCAGCGTAGAAGGGAGCAATCAGCCCCAGCATTTT
TRBD2	TRBJ2-2	TRBV19	few	CASRGLAATGELFF	TGTGCCAGTAGGGGACTAGCGGCCACCGGGGAGCTGTTTTTT
.	TRBJ2-7	TRBV6-5	.	CASSRARDVYEQYF	TGCGCCAGCAGCAGAGCCAGGGATGTCTACGAGCAGTACTTC
TRBD1	TRBJ2-7	TRBV5-1	once	CASSLGQGLPYEQYF	TGCGCCAGCAGCTTGGGACAGGGTCTCCCCTACGAGCAGTACTTC
.	TRBJ2-7	TRBV5-6	.	CASSLGAGASYEQYF	TGTGCCAGCAGCTTGGGGGCGGGGGCCTCCTACGAGCAGTACTTC
TRBD1	TRBJ2-3	TRBV29-1	once	CSVGGQGGDTDTQYF	TGCAGCGTCGGAGGACAGGGTGGTGACACAGATACGCAGTATTTT
.	TRBJ2-1	TRBV7-9	.	CASSTSRSDRWSYNEQFF	TGTGCCAGCAGCACCTCTAGGTCCGATAGGTGGAGTTACAATGAGCAGTTCTTC
.	TRBJ2-2	TRBV5-4	.	CASRKISDPGELFF	TGTGCCAGCAGAAAGATTTCGGACCCCGGGGAGCTGTTTTTT
TRBD2	TRBJ2-1	TRBV10-3	.	CAISDGLAGLEQFF	TGTGCCATCAGTGACGGACTAGCGGGGCTTGAGCAGTTCTTC
.	TRBJ2-2	TRBV5-6	.	CASSLLAPGELFF	TGTGCCAGCAGCTTGCTGGCTCCCGGGGAGCTGTTTTTT